This is a list of T cell receptor beta chains from one sample in a study of vaccination and CD4 T cells after COVID-19. No antigen has been identified for these receptors. In TCRdb, the PCR reads were re-called with MiXCR into one record per CDR3 protein. The sample includes 13,000 or so distinct CDR3 sequences, 25% to 30% of them seen just once. The sequencing input was CD4+ T cells from blood, cultured in vitro. Receptors originate from a human donor who had recovered from COVID-19. Both conserved end residues are trimmed from each CDR3. A D gene is named only where the DNA matches it firmly.

TRBD1 | TRBV6-1 | ASSDGRGIWQPQH
TRBD1 | TRBV20-1 | SLLRGGGSTEAF
. | TRBV30 | AWSEQNYGYT
TRBD1 | TRBV10-3 | AISVGTGGGLIEAF
TRBD1 | TRBV12-3/TRBV12-4 | ASMGEGTGLPKLF
. | TRBV20-1 | SARDRRQDFYSTDTQY
. | TRBV20-1 | SAAPGTYNEQF
. | TRBV19 | ASAAGNPLQFYYGYT
TRBD1 | TRBV30 | AWRGDRGRDNYGYT
TRBD1 | TRBV5-6 | ASSPDRGETYEQY
. | TRBV6-1 | ASKSEIQETQY
. | TRBV11-3 | ASSLLSASGEKLF
. | TRBV11-2 | ASSLGRGKGADTQY
. | TRBV5-6 | ASSLRSEKYEQY
. | TRBV30 | AWSKDRGYEQY
. | TRBV19 | ASSISGTAKNIQY
. | TRBV6-1 | ASSRQKGLGNTIY
TRBD2 | TRBV19 | ASSIPGGDGWNEQF
. | TRBV6-1 | ASSPGRGNEKLF
. | TRBV12-3/TRBV12-4 | ASTAHRNQPQH
TRBD1 | TRBV20-1 | SASGTVGGYSNQPQH
. | TRBV4-1 | ASSPPGRQTFYGYT